The 25 T cell receptor beta chains below were found in one sample sequenced in a study of early stage breast cancer tumors. Some clones are missing from TCRdb's copy, which holds only in-frame ones; the method was immunoSEQ multiplex PCR. The sample comprises fewer than 90,000 clones, 65% to 85% of which are singletons, and roughly 3% rests with the top ten. The specimen was blood. The receptors were sampled from a person between 55 and 70 years old with breast cancer.

This clone was seen more than once but under ten times. The chain couples TRBV5-1 to TRBJ1-2; D not resolved. The CDR3 extends over 12 amino acids. The ends were cut back, 1 base at V and 5 bases at J, with 6 bases in the middle. Germline V gene lookup returns CDR1 SGHRS and CDR2 YFSETQ. CDR3 sequence: CASSLNEYGYTF. The CDR3 DNA is TGCGCCAGCAGCTTGAATGAGTATGGCTACACCTTC.

This chain joins TRBV29-1 and TRBJ2-5; D is possibly TRBD2 (6 bases). V was pared by 5 bases and J by 0 bases, with 13 bases between. CDR1 and CDR2 from the germline V gene are SQVTM and ANQGSEA. The CDR3 contains 14 residues. The CDR3, as DNA: TGCAGCGTTCGGGACTTAATACACCAAGAGACCCAGTACTTC. This codes for CSVRDLIHQETQYF.

CDR3 in DNA: TGTGCCAGCAGCTTAGGGGACAGAGAGACCCAGTACTTC. Encoded protein: CASSLGDRETQYF. V gene TRBV7-3 combines with J gene TRBJ2-5; TRBD1 agrees at 7 bases. The CDR3 has 13 amino acids. CDR1 SGHTA and CDR2 FQGTGA come from the germline V gene. The V gene end was trimmed by 2 bases and the J gene end by 4 bases; junction bases not matched to a gene: 1. The whole variable domain, remainder taken from reference TRBV7-3 and TRBJ2-5, is GAGVSQTPSNKVTEKGKYVELRCDPISGHTALYWYRQSLGQGPEFLIYFQGTGAADDSGLPNDRFFAVRPEGSVSTLKIQRTERGDSAVYLCASSLGDRETQYFGPGTRLLVL.

The V gene is TRBV19, the J gene TRBJ1-2; weak D call: TRBD1 (6 bases). CDR3 length equals 14 residues. V was shortened by 6 bases and J by 3 bases, with 14 bases between the two germline ends. The V gene's germline CDR1 is LNHDA and CDR2 SQIVND (reference sequence). The CDR3 spells CASRLTGGDYGYTF. The CDR3, as DNA: TGTGCCAGTAGGTTAACGGGGGGCGACTATGGCTACACCTTC. Full variable domain (missing parts from reference TRBV19 and TRBJ1-2): DGGITQSPKYLFRKEGQNVTLSCEQNLNHDAMYWYRQDPGQGLRLIYYSQIVNDFQKGDIAEGYSVSREKKESFPLTVTSAQKNPTAFYLCASRLTGGDYGYTFGSGTRLTVV.

V usage is TRBV11-3 and J usage is TRBJ2-3, with D hard to call. V lost 5 bases to trimming and J lost 7 bases, with 10 bases between them. The V gene's germline CDR1 is SGHNT and CDR2 YENEEA. This CDR3 comprises 12 residues. CDR3 bases: TGTGCCAGCAGCCGAATTCCCAATACGCAGTATTTT. This translates into CASSRIPNTQYF.

This chain uses TRBV4-1 with TRBJ2-1; D remains ambiguous. The CDR3 runs to 14 residues. The V gene's germline CDR1 is MGHRA and CDR2 YSYEKL. Trimming removed 1 base from V and 4 bases from J, with 8 bases in between. The CDR3 loop is CASSQASFYNEQFF. CDR3 in DNA: TGCGCCAGCAGCCAAGCGAGTTTTTACAATGAGCAGTTCTTC.

Notes on this clone: The junction shows a germline mismatch at one end, possibly a read error. V is TRBV11-2 and J is TRBJ2-1, with D perhaps TRBD2 (6 bases). The V gene's germline CDR1 is SGHAT and CDR2 FQNNGV. This CDR3 contains 14 residues. The CDR3 loop is CASILTARGSEQFF. CDR3 DNA sequence: TGTGCCAGCATCTTAACCGCTCGGGGGAGTGAGCAGTTCTTC.

V usage is TRBV9 and J usage is TRBJ1-1; tentative D call: TRBD1 (5 bases). CDR1 is SGDLS, CDR2 YYNGEE, per germline. Trimming left V 4 bases short and J 3 bases short, with 16 bases between. This CDR3 contains 15 residues. This CDR3 reads CASSLGGARDTEAFF. In DNA form, the CDR3 reads TGTGCCAGCAGCCTCGGAGGGGCGAGGGACACTGAAGCTTTCTTT.

This clone was recorded once. The V call is TRBV18, the J call TRBJ2-7, with TRBD1 matching over 8 bases. The trim removed 5 bases at V and 3 bases at J, leaving 3 bases unmatched. The germline CDR1 and CDR2 sequences are KGHSH and LQKENI. The CDR3 is 13 residues long. CDR3 sequence: CASSITGGYEQYF. CDR3 coding DNA: TGTGCCAGCTCAATTACAGGGGGCTACGAGCAGTACTTC.

J is TRBJ1-1 and V is TRBV19, with D maybe TRBD1 (6 bases). V shed 2 bases and J shed 1 base, with 11 bases lying between them. In germline, CDR1 is LNHDA, CDR2 SQIVND (reference sequence). The CDR3 consists of 15 residues. CDR3 residues: CASSIRGDKNTEAFF. DNA for the CDR3: TGTGCCAGTAGTATAAGGGGGGACAAGAACACTGAAGCTTTCTTT.

This sequence joins TRBV7-6 and TRBJ2-3; D tentatively reads TRBD1 or TRBD2 (5 bases each). This CDR3 is built from 14 residues. Germline lookup yields CDR1 SGHVS and CDR2 FNYEAQ. Trimming took off 4 bases at V and 8 bases at J, with 16 bases between the two ends. CDR3 sequence: CASSSDTGGITQYF. In nucleotides, the CDR3 is TGTGCCAGCAGCTCGGACACTGGGGGAATTACGCAGTATTTT.

The rearrangement uses TRBV28 and TRBJ1-5, with 7 bases identical to TRBD1. The CDR3 spans 15 residues. Unmatched junction bases numbered 9, after V lost 8 bases and J lost 2 bases. CDR1 is MDHEN, CDR2 SYDVKM, per germline. CDR3 sequence: CASETSGGGNQPQHF. The CDR3 DNA sequence: TGTGCCAGCGAAACATCAGGGGGGGGCAATCAGCCCCAGCATTTT.

This rearrangement joins TRBV18 to TRBJ2-1; D is unresolved. Trimming pared 6 bases from V and 6 bases from J, leaving 12 bases between. Germline V gene sequence: CDR1 KGHSH, CDR2 LQKENI. The CDR3 extends over 13 amino acids. The CDR3 nucleotides are TGTGCCAGCTCGCCATCCCGTAGCAATGAGCAGTTCTTC. Translation: CASSPSRSNEQFF.

The chain is built from TRBV18 and TRBJ1-2, with D hard to call. The CDR3 consists of 14 residues. V shed 1 base and J shed 2 bases, with 8 bases lying between them. CDR1 and CDR2 (germline): KGHSH, LQKENI. The CDR3: CASSPLTSNYGYTF. DNA for the CDR3: TGTGCCAGCTCACCACTCACCTCCAACTATGGCTACACCTTC.

A few counts support this clone. The chain joins TRBV5-1 to TRBJ1-5; D ambiguous. With 0 bases removed from V and 5 bases from J, the gap between germline ends came to 6 bases. Germline assignment: CDR1 SGHRS and CDR2 YFSETQ. The CDR3 runs 13 residues. The CDR3 region is CASSLGLDQPQHF. As DNA, the CDR3 is TGCGCCAGCAGCTTGGGATTAGATCAGCCCCAGCATTTT.

The chain recombines TRBV7-2 with TRBJ2-7; D is uncertain. V lost 1 base and J lost 3, with 7 bases in between. CDR3 length equals 13 residues. The germline V gene has CDR1 SGHTA and CDR2 FQGNSA. The CDR3: CASSLGQVYEQYF. The CDR3 nucleotides read TGTGCCAGCAGCTTAGGTCAAGTCTACGAGCAGTACTTC.

This clone has a handful of counts. The chain uses TRBV4-3 and TRBJ1-5, with D uncertain. The CDR3 consists of 13 residues. Germline V gene data show CDR1 as LGHNA and CDR2 as YSLEER. The V end was cut by 0 bases, the J end by 5 bases, with 5 bases between. CDR3 amino acids: CASSQERDQPQHF. The CDR3 nucleotides read TGCGCCAGCAGCCAAGAGAGGGATCAGCCCCAGCATTTT.

The chain joins TRBV5-1 to TRBJ2-3, with D perhaps TRBD1 or TRBD2 (5 bases each). The CDR3 extends over 15 amino acids. Per the germline V gene, CDR1 is SGHRS and CDR2 is YFSETQ. V was shortened by 4 bases and J by 0 bases, with 12 bases between the two germline ends. Written as DNA, the CDR3 is TGCGCCAGCAGCGCCGGGGCGGTTAGCACAGATACGCAGTATTTT. Residues: CASSAGAVSTDTQYF.

This chain links TRBV28 with TRBJ1-2; D is ambiguous. V dropped 6 bases and J dropped 5 bases, with 13 bases sitting between them. Germline V gene lookup returns CDR1 MDHEN and CDR2 SYDVKM. The CDR3 is made up of 13 amino acids. The CDR3 sequence: CASSPQMGYGYTF. The CDR3 nucleotides are TGTGCCAGCAGCCCTCAAATGGGGTATGGCTACACCTTC.

The chain is built from TRBV5-5 and TRBJ2-7; 10 nucleotides line up with TRBD1. V was pared by 2 bases and J by 3 bases, with 5 bases of the junction left unmatched. CDR1 is SGHKS and CDR2 is YYEKEE in the germline V gene (reference sequence). This CDR3 has 15 residues. DNA for the CDR3: TGTGCCAGCAGCTTCGAGTGGGACAGGGGCTACGAGCAGTACTTC. This translates into CASSFEWDRGYEQYF.

The sample holds a few counts of this clone. The V call is TRBV11-2, the J call TRBJ1-2; D not certain. V was trimmed by 1 base and J by 4 bases, leaving 7 bases between them. The CDR3 runs to 13 residues. Germline V lookup: CDR1 SGHAT, CDR2 FQNNGV. The CDR3 DNA sequence: TGTGCCAGCAGCTTAGGGGGTGTCTATGGCTACACCTTC. It encodes CASSLGGVYGYTF.

The chain combines TRBV10-2 with TRBJ2-3; 7 nucleotides line up with TRBD1. The V gene end was trimmed by 10 bases and the J gene end by 4 bases; junction bases not matched to a gene: 8. The CDR3 sequence is 13 residues long. The germline V gene has CDR1 WSHSY and CDR2 SAAADI. This CDR3 reads CATGGTSPDTQYF. The CDR3 nucleotides read TGCGCCACAGGGGGAACTAGTCCAGATACGCAGTATTTT.

This sequence joins TRBV4-2 and TRBJ1-3; possible D gene TRBD1, 5 bases. Germline assignment: CDR1 LGHNA and CDR2 YNFKEQ. V shed 5 bases and J shed 4 bases, with 15 bases lying between them. The CDR3 consists of 15 residues. The CDR3 DNA is TGTGCCAGCAGCTTTCTTTCCGGACAAGGAAACACCATATATTTT. It yields the protein CASSFLSGQGNTIYF.

The chain has TRBV5-5 and TRBJ2-5; D remains unclear. The CDR3 totals 13 residues. V lost 2 bases and J 2 bases, leaving 7 bases between the germline ends. The germline V gene encodes CDR1 SGHKS and CDR2 YYEKEE (reference sequence). The CDR3 spells CASSFSPQETQYF. The CDR3, as DNA: TGTGCCAGCAGCTTTTCCCCACAAGAGACCCAGTACTTC.

The chain joins TRBV4-2 to TRBJ2-7; 9 bases align to TRBD1. With V trimmed by 0 bases and J by 0 bases, 3 bases remained unmatched. Germline V gene sequence: CDR1 LGHNA, CDR2 YNFKEQ. The CDR3 is 16 residues long. CDR3 nucleotide sequence: TGTGCCAGCAGCCAAGATCAGACAGGGGGCTCCTACGAGCAGTACTTC. Protein sequence: CASSQDQTGGSYEQYF.